In this sample, the clone carrying this T cell receptor (beta chain) turned up a few times. What it recognizes is unknown. Synthesis of TCR cDNA relied on 5'RACE template switching, which attached a universal primer site and UMIs. TCRdb itself ran the 5' RACE reads through MiXCR, one entry per CDR3 protein. Altogether roughly 500,000 distinct CDR3 sequences are present, approximately 21% being singletons, with the ten largest covering roughly an eighth. In germline, CDR1 is DFQATT, CDR2 SNEGSKA (reference sequence). Trimming cost V 3 bases and J 7 bases, with 13 bases left between them. The CDR3 has 13 amino acids. The sample is drawn from a study of T cells after yellow fever vaccination. General study results and limits: After the booster, 96% of CD4 and roughly nine tenths of CD8 primary-response clones were re-detected. A small share of clonotypes appeared in both CD4 and CD8 compartments. Sorted repertoires could include abundant contaminating clonotypes from bulk cells.

The sequence derives from a man aged 30-40 years who received the YFV17D yellow fever vaccine. Sequencing was performed on PBMCs, taken 15 days after the yellow fever booster vaccination. The chain has TRBV20-1 and TRBJ1-5; D remains unclear. CDR3 sequence (DNA): TGCAGTGCTAGTTTCGGGGTTGGACAGCCCCAGCATTTT. Its translation is CSASFGVGQPQHF.